The present entry profiles one T cell receptor (beta chain) with its context. This clonotype has more than one count but fewer than ten. Its antigen is currently not known. The input lacks base qualities; no much larger clone sits a single base away. This entry belongs to a study of T cells in Graves' hyperthyroidism and ophthalmopathy (dated by TCRdb to the late 2010s). As for the study more broadly: Peripheral blood samples were taken at the time of initial diagnosis, prior to any treatment. To identify TCR V-J signatures that set the groups apart, the researchers used a discovery cohort of about a hundred patients, made up of 43 with Graves' ophthalmopathy and about 60 with stable Graves' hyperthyroidism. Prospective prediction of ophthalmopathy was tested in an independent validation cohort of 18 to 20 hyperthyroidism patients and 17 patients who later progressed to ophthalmopathy. The 100 discovery patients were randomly split 7:3 into training and test sets. Thyroid tissue and blood T-cell repertoires from over 5 Graves' hyperthyroidism patients were also compared in the study. Following sampling, methimazole starting at 30 mg daily was given to hyperthyroidism patients, and high-dose intravenous methylprednisolone was given to ophthalmopathy patients. The paper describes TCR Vbeta CDR3 sequencing of fewer than 150 peripheral blood samples, made up of 43 ophthalmopathy patients, roughly 75 hyperthyroidism patients and 17 progressor patients. Study-wide findings and limitations: Sample size was not statistically predetermined, and investigators were not blinded to group allocation. Most expanded thyroid clonotypes (frequency above 0.001) were also detected in blood, suggesting blood repertoires may reflect thyroid immune responses. In validation, the model predicted progression to ophthalmopathy a median of about 6.5 months before onset, with about 71% sensitivity and 72.22% specificity. A 13 V-J signature model separated ophthalmopathy from stable hyperthyroidism, with around 91% sensitivity and around 84% specificity in cross-validation and 80%/75% in testing.

Including the terminal cysteine and phenylalanine, the CDR3 comprises 18 residues. CDR3 DNA only is kept here, 54 bases in frame from base 1. Unmatched junction bases come to 8, with V trimmed by 5 bases and J by 2 bases. The germline V gene provides CDR1 SGHTA and CDR2 FQGTGA. TCR beta CDR3 regions were amplified from RNA transcripts. The first round of RT-PCR for the TCR CDR3 was performed with the HTBI primer set and the Qiagen OneStep RT-PCR kit. A second multiplex PCR round built the libraries, followed by size selection and purification. Sequencing of the libraries was done on an Illumina HiSeq2000 using paired-end 100 bp reads. In the source study's methods: SOAPnuke was used to process the raw data, throwing out any read that contained adapters or uncalled bases, had a mean Phred below 15, or lacked an exact constant-primer or identifier match. COPE v1.2.5 was used to merge high-quality paired reads, and clonotypes were defined as unique nucleotide sequences. MiTCR v1.1 was used to align the clonotypes against IMGT TRBV, TRBD and TRBJ reference segments. The analysis was restricted to V-J combinations with a frequency above 0.0001, which together covered about 99% of the repertoires. The TCS score was defined as the ratio of F50 (clonal expansion) to E x V (chaos), calculated using BLOSUM62-based TCRdist between CDR3 peptides within each V-J. Welch's t-statistics and random forest reduced 500 to 550 V-J features to roughly 13, which were used in a naive Bayes classifier (R e1071). TCRdb cleaned the public reads at Q25 with fastp, built clones with MiXCR and kept in-frame beta chains. Rows merge per CDR3 protein into single entries with the most common DNA and genes. What appears here as the V and J calls and clone size reflects TCRdb's work, not the paper's. This sample is represented by more than 500,000 distinct CDR3 sequences; approximately 14% of them were singletons. The top ten clonotypes cover around 13% of the sample.

Graves' hyperthyroidism was defined as stable when no progression to ophthalmopathy occurred over 18 months of follow-up. Hyperthyroidism patients were newly diagnosed, had a disease duration of under 2 months, and were aged 18 to 65 years. The study excluded patients with uncontrolled infections, other autoimmune diseases, pregnancy or lactation. Diagnoses relied on clinical symptoms, serum thyroxine and TRAb, thyroid ultrasound and orbital computed tomography. Ficoll-Paque density gradient centrifugation was used to isolate PBMCs from approximately 11 ml of fresh peripheral blood. Total RNA was extracted using Trizol reagent, and RNA quality was assessed on an Agilent 2100 Bioanalyzer.

The rearrangement combines TRBV7-3 with TRBJ2-2, with 13 middle bases fitting TRBD2. The clonotype originates from a woman in her 40s with Graves' hyperthyroidism. The sequencing sample was made of blood. The base sequence is TGTGCCAGCAGCCCGATGTTGGGACTAGCGGGAAACACCGGGGAGCTGTTTTTT. Translation gives CASSPMLGLAGNTGELFF.